This is a list of T cell receptor beta chains from one sample in a study of blood T cell repertoires in COVID-19. Repertoires were generated with immunoSEQ multiplex PCR, while TCRdb's copy carries only in-frame clones and drops some. The data hold about 230,000 clones, with roughly 88% observed a single time. Sequencing was done on a sample of PBMCs or T cells enriched from blood (not recorded which). The receptors stem from a woman in her twenties or thirties who had been exposed to COVID-19. The CDR3 runs from the conserved cysteine through the conserved F or W. A D gene is named only where the DNA matches it firmly. Size is omitted from some rows. Given values are once, few, many or a class for expanded clones.

>TRBV28|TRBJ1-1|-|-|15
TGTGCCAGCAGTCCTCTCCAGGGGCAGGGTACTGAAGCTTTCTTT
CASSPLQGQGTEAFF
>TRBV14|TRBJ2-1|-|-|16
TGTGCCAGCAGCCGACCGGGACATCCTAACTACAATGAGCAGTTCTTC
CASSRPGHPNYNEQFF
>TRBV24-1|TRBJ2-5|TRBD2|-|18
TGTGCCACCAGTGTTGAGGTCTTGGCTAGCGGGAGAGGAGAGACCCAGTACTTC
CATSVEVLASGRGETQYF
>TRBV11-2|TRBJ1-1|-|few|17
TGTGCCAGCAGCTTAGGGTCGAGGGCTGGCCTCCACACTGAAGCTTTCTTT
CASSLGSRAGLHTEAFF
>TRBV7-9|TRBJ1-4|-|-|15
TGTGCCAGCAGCCGACCCGGGGGGTTAAATGAAAAACTGTTTTTT
CASSRPGGLNEKLFF
>TRBV15|TRBJ2-4|-|-|14
TGTGCCACCAGCAGAGGTACAGCGGAAAACATTCAGTACTTC
CATSRGTAENIQYF
>TRBV6-5|TRBJ1-4|-|-|13
TGTGCCAGCAGTGACTCAGAGAGGGAAAAACTGTTTTTT
CASSDSEREKLFF
>TRBV28|TRBJ1-4|-|-|17
TGTGCCAGCAGTCTAACGATCACCCCGGGAGGAGGGGAAAAACTGTTTTTT
CASSLTITPGGGEKLFF
>TRBV7-9|TRBJ2-5|-|-|12
TGTGCCAGCAGTTGGGGGCCGGAGACCCAGTACTTC
CASSWGPETQYF
>TRBV12-5|TRBJ2-7|-|-|13
TGTGCTAGTGGGTCGACTAGTCCCTACGAGCAGTACTTC
CASGSTSPYEQYF
>TRBV6-5|TRBJ1-5|-|-|16
TGTGCCAGCAGTTACAGGGCAGGGCGGGGAAATCAGCCCCAGCATTTT
CASSYRAGRGNQPQHF
>TRBV2|TRBJ2-3|-|-|13
TGTGCCAGCAGACAGTTCCCGTCAGATACGCAGTATTTT
CASRQFPSDTQYF
>TRBV6-5|TRBJ1-3|-|-|15
TGTGCCAGCAGGCGGATGGACAGCTCTGGAAACACCATATATTTT
CASRRMDSSGNTIYF
>TRBV29-1|TRBJ2-3|TRBD2|-|13
TGCAGCGTTGCCAGCGGGAGGCCAGATACGCAGTATTTT
CSVASGRPDTQYF
>TRBV6-6|TRBJ2-1|TRBD2|-|15
TGTGCCAGCAGACCTCGGACTAGCGGCGACAATGAGCAGTTCTTC
CASRPRTSGDNEQFF
>TRBV3-1/TRBV3-2|TRBJ2-2|TRBD2|few|17
TGTGCCAGCAGCCAAGGGGCTAGCGGAGTGGGTGCCGGGGAGCTGTTTTTT
CASSQGASGVGAGELFF
>TRBV7-2|TRBJ2-7|TRBD2|-|16
TGTGCCAGCAGCGGAGGGGGGACTAGCAACCCGTGGGAGCAGTACTTC
CASSGGGTSNPWEQYF
>TRBV4-1|TRBJ1-4|-|-|15
TGCGCCAGCAGCCAACCACACGCAACTAATGAAAAACTGTTTTTT
CASSQPHATNEKLFF
>TRBV7-8|TRBJ2-3|-|-|15
TGTGCCAGCAGCTTAGGTCTGGGAGGCACAGATACGCAGTATTTT
CASSLGLGGTDTQYF
>TRBV10-3|TRBJ1-2|-|-|13
TGTGCCATCAGTGACAGGGGTAACTATGGCTACACCTTC
CAISDRGNYGYTF
>TRBV24-1|TRBJ2-5|TRBD2|few|17
TGTGCCACCAGTGACCCCAGCGGGAGGGCCTTAGGAGAGACCCAGTACTTC
CATSDPSGRALGETQYF
>TRBV18|TRBJ2-1|TRBD1|-|15
TGTGCCAGCACCCCTTCAGGGGGTCGGAGGAATGAGCAGTTCTTC
CASTPSGGRRNEQFF
>TRBV2|TRBJ2-3|TRBD2|-|16
TGTGCCAGCACTCGACTAGCGGGAAGTCGTACAGATACGCAGTATTTT
CASTRLAGSRTDTQYF
>TRBV5-1|TRBJ2-5|-|once|15
TGCGCCAGCAGCTTGGAAGCAGGGCGTCGGGAGACCCAGTACTTC
CASSLEAGRRETQYF
>TRBV2|TRBJ2-7|-|-|13
TGTGCCAGCAGTGAGGTTGGGGGCAGCGAGCAGTACTTC
CASSEVGGSEQYF
>TRBV10-3|TRBJ1-2|-|-|14
TGTGCCATCAGTGACAGGGCAGAGATCTATGGCTACACCTTC
CAISDRAEIYGYTF
>TRBV9|TRBJ2-1|-|-|15
TGTGCCAGCAGCCGAGACACCATCTCCTACAATGAGCAGTTCTTC
CASSRDTISYNEQFF
>TRBV15|TRBJ2-2|-|-|13
TGTGCCACCAGCAGAGGACAGAACGGGGAGCTGTTTTTT
CATSRGQNGELFF
>TRBV6-5|TRBJ1-3|-|-|15
TGTGCCAGTAGGAACAGGGCCCCCTCTGGAAACACCATATATTTT
CASRNRAPSGNTIYF
>TRBV12-3/TRBV12-4|TRBJ2-2|-|-|13
TGTGCCAGCAGTTTAAACCAGGGAGGGGAGCTGTTTTTT
CASSLNQGGELFF
>TRBV3-1/TRBV3-2|TRBJ1-2|-|-|13
TGTGCCAGCAGCCCCCGGGAAAGCTATGGCTACACCTTC
CASSPRESYGYTF
>TRBV4-1|TRBJ2-7|TRBD2|-|14
TGCGCCAGCAGCCAAGATGTGGGGGGGTACGAGCAGTACTTC
CASSQDVGGYEQYF
>TRBV10-3|TRBJ2-1|TRBD2|once|14
TGTGCCATCAGTGAACTAGCGGACAACAATGAGCAGTTCTTC
CAISELADNNEQFF
>TRBV18|TRBJ1-3|TRBD1|-|16
TGTGCCAGCTCACCTAGGGACAGTCACTCTGGAAACACCATATATTTT
CASSPRDSHSGNTIYF
>TRBV11-2|TRBJ2-6|TRBD2|few|18
TGTGCCAGCAGCTCAACCCGCCTAGATAGCGGGATACTGAACGTCCTGACTTTC
CASSSTRLDSGILNVLTF
>TRBV7-9|TRBJ2-7|TRBD2|-|12
TGTGCCATCCGAGCGGGAGTAGGAGAGCAGTACTTC
CAIRAGVGEQYF
>TRBV2|TRBJ2-7|-|few|11
TGTGCCAGCGGGAGCTGGTACGAGCAGTACTTC
CASGSWYEQYF
>TRBV4-1|TRBJ2-7|TRBD2|-|16
TGCGCCAGCAGCCAAGATCGGACTAGCGGGAGCCACGAGCAGTACTTC
CASSQDRTSGSHEQYF
>TRBV28|TRBJ1-6|-|-|14
TGTGCCAGCAGTTTGGAGGACCGAAATTCACCCCTCCACTTT
CASSLEDRNSPLHF
>TRBV7-2|TRBJ2-2|TRBD2|-|17
TGTGCCAGCAGCTTACGGGTAGCGGGAGGGTCCGGCGGGGAGCTGTTTTTT
CASSLRVAGGSGGELFF
>TRBV4-1|TRBJ1-1|TRBD1|-|16
TGCGCCAGCAGACGGACAGGGGGCGCCCAGGACACTGAAGCTTTCTTT
CASRRTGGAQDTEAFF
>TRBV23-1|TRBJ2-3|-|-|14
TGCGCCAGCACTGGCCCTGAACGCACAGATACGCAGTATTTT
CASTGPERTDTQYF
>TRBV28|TRBJ2-6|-|-|15
TGTGCCAGCAGTTTACTAAAGTCTGGGGCCAACGTCCTGACTTTC
CASSLLKSGANVLTF
>TRBV10-2|TRBJ2-7|-|-|13
TGCGCCAGCAGTGAGTATACGGCCTACGAGCAGTACTTC
CASSEYTAYEQYF
>TRBV28|TRBJ2-1|TRBD2|-|21
TGTGCCAGCAGTTTATTCCCATTCCAGGCTAGCGGGGGGAGCTCCTACAATGAGCAGTTCTTC
CASSLFPFQASGGSSYNEQFF
>TRBV4-1|TRBJ1-4|-|-|16
TGCGCCAGCAGCCAAGATCTGTCAGGATTTAATGAAAAACTGTTTTTT
CASSQDLSGFNEKLFF
>TRBV15|TRBJ1-2|TRBD1|-|15
TGTGCCACCAGCAGAGGAGGGGGCGATAACTATGGCTACACCTTC
CATSRGGGDNYGYTF
>TRBV12-5|TRBJ1-2|TRBD1|-|16
TGTGCTAGTGGTTCACCCCGGGACAGTCAAACTTATGGCTACACCTTC
CASGSPRDSQTYGYTF
>TRBV4-2|TRBJ2-7|-|-|12
TGTGCCAGCAGCCAAGATCTTTACGAGCAGTACTTC
CASSQDLYEQYF
>TRBV7-9|TRBJ1-1|TRBD1|few|14
TGTGCCAGCACCTTACAGGGGAAGAACACTGAAGCTTTCTTT
CASTLQGKNTEAFF
>TRBV5-1|TRBJ2-7|-|-|14
TGCGCCAGCAGCCCGGGGGACAGTCCGTACGAGCAGTACTTC
CASSPGDSPYEQYF
>TRBV4-1|TRBJ1-4|TRBD1|-|15
TGCGCCAGCAGCGGGGCGGGACAGGGAGGTGAAAAACTGTTTTTT
CASSGAGQGGEKLFF
>TRBV5-1|TRBJ1-1|TRBD1|-|15
TGCGCCAGCAGCCTACGGACAGGGGTGAACACTGAAGCTTTCTTT
CASSLRTGVNTEAFF
>TRBV7-8|TRBJ2-4|TRBD2|-|15
TGTGCCAGCGGCCCGGGGGGACTAGCCAAAAACATTCAGTACTTC
CASGPGGLAKNIQYF